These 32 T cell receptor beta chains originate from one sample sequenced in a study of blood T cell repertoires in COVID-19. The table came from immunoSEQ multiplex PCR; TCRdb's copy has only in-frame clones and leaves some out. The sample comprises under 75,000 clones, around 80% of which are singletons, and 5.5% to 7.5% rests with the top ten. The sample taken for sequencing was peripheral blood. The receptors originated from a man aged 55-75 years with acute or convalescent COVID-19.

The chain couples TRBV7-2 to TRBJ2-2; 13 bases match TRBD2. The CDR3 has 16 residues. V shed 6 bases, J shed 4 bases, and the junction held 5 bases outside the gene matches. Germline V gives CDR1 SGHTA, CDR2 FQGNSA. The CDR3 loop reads CASSQGLAGTTGELFF. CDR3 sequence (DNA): TGTGCCAGCAGTCAGGGACTAGCGGGGACCACCGGGGAGCTGTTTTTT.

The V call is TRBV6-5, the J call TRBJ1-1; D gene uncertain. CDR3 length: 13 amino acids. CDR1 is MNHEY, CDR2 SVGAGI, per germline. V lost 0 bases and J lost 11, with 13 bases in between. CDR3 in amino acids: CASSYSPGSVAFF. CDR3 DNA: TGTGCCAGCAGTTACTCGCCAGGTTCTGTGGCTTTCTTT.

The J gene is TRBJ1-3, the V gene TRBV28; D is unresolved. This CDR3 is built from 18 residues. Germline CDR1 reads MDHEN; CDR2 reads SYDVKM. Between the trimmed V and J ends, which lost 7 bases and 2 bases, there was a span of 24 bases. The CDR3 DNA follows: TGTGCCAGCACCCCGGGAGGCAGCTCGATTTGGGCTGGAAACACCATATATTTT. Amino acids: CASTPGGSSIWAGNTIYF. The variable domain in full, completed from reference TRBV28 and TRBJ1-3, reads DVKVTQSSRYLVKRTGEKVFLECVQDMDHENMFWYRQDPGLGLRLIYFSYDVKMKEKGDIPEGYSVSREKKERFSLILESASTNQTSMYLCASTPGGSSIWAGNTIYFGEGSWLTVV.

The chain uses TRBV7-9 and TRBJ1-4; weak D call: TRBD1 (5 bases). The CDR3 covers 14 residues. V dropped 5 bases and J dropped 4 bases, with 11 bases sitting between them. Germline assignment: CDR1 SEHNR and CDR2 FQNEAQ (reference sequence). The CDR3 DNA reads TGTGCCAGCAGCCTGAGTAGGGGTAATGAAAAACTGTTTTTT. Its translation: CASSLSRGNEKLFF.

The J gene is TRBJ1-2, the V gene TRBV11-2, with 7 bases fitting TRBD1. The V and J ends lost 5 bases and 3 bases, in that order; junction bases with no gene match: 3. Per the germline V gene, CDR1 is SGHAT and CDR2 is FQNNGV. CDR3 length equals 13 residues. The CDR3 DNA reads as TGTGCCAGCAGCCCTGGGACAGACTATGGCTACACCTTC. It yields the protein CASSPGTDYGYTF.

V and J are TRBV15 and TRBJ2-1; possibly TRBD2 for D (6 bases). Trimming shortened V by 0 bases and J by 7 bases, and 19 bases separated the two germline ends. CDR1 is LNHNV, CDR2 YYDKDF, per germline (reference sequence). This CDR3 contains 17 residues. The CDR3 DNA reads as TGTGCCACCAGCAGAGATCACATTGGCGGGGCTGGGAATGAGCAGTTCTTC. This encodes CATSRDHIGGAGNEQFF.

In DNA form, the CDR3 reads TGTGCCAGCAGCGCCGAGGATGGAGGAGATACGCAGTATTTT. Protein: CASSAEDGGDTQYF. The chain combines TRBV9 with TRBJ2-3, with TRBD2 as a possible D gene (5 bases). This CDR3 is built from 14 residues. The V gene's germline CDR1 is SGDLS and CDR2 YYNGEE. Trimming stripped 3 bases from V and 5 bases from J, with 13 bases between.

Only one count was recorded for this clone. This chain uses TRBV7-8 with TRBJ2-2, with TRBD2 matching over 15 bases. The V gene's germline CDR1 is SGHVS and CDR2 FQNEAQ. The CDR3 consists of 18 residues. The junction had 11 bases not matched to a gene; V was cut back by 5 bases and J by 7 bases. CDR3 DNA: TGTGCCAGCAGCGGGACTAGCGGGGGGTCGCTCATAGGCGGGGAGCTGTTTTTT. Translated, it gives CASSGTSGGSLIGGELFF.

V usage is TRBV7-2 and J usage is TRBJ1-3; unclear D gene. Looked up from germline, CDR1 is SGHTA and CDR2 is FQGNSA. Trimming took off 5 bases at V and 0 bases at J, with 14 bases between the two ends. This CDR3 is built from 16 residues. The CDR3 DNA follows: TGTGCCAGCAGCCCGAGTTTGAGGAGCTCTGGAAACACCATATATTTT. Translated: CASSPSLRSSGNTIYF.

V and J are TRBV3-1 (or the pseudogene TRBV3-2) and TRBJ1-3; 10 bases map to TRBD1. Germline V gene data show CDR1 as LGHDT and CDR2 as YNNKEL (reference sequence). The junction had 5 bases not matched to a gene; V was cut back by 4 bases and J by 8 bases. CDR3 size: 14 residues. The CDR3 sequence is CASSPGTGAHTIYF. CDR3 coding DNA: TGTGCCAGCAGCCCCGGGACAGGGGCCCACACCATATATTTT.

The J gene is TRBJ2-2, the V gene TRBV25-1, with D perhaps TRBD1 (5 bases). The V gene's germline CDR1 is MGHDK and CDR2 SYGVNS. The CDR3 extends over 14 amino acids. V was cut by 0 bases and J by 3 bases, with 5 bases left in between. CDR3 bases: TGTGCCAGCAGTGAATACAGGGACACCGGGGAGCTGTTTTTT. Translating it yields CASSEYRDTGELFF.

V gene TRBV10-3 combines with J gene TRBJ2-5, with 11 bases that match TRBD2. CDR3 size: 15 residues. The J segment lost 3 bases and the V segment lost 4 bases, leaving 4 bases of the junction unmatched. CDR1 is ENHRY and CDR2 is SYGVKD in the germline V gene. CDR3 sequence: CAISGLSGGEETQYF. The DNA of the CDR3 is TGTGCCATCAGTGGTCTTAGCGGGGGGGAAGAGACCCAGTACTTC.

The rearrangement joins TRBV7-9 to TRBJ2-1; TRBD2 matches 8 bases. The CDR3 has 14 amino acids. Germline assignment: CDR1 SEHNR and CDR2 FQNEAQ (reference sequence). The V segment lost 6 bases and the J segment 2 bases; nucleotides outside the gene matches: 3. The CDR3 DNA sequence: TGTGCCAGCAGGCCGGGGGGGGCCTACAATGAGCAGTTCTTC. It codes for CASRPGGAYNEQFF.

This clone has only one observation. The CDR3 protein is CASSEEQGPGNTIYF. The CDR3 DNA follows: TGTGCCAGCAGTGAAGAACAGGGGCCTGGAAACACCATATATTTT. The chain joins TRBV6-1 to TRBJ1-3; 7 nucleotides agree with TRBD1. J was trimmed by 2 bases and V by 1 base; bases with no gene match: 2. This CDR3 contains 15 residues. CDR1 is MNHNS, CDR2 SASEGT, per germline.

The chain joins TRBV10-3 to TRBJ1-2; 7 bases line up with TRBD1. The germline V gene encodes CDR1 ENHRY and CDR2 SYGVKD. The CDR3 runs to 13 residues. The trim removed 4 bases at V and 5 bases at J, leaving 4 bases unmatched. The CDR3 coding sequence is TGTGCCATCAGTGCGACAGGGAATTATGGCTACACCTTC. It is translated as CAISATGNYGYTF.

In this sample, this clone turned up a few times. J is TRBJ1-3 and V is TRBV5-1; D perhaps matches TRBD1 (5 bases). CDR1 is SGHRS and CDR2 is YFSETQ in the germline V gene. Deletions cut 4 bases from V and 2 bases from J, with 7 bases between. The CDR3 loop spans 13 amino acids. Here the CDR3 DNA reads TGCGCCAGCAGCCCGGGGGCTGGAAACACCATATATTTT. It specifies CASSPGAGNTIYF.

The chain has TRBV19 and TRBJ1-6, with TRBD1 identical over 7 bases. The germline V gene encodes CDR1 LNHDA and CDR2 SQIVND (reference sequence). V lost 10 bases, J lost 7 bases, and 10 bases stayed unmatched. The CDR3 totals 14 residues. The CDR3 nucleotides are TGTGCCACCCGAGGGGGGACAGCGAATTCACCCCTCCACTTT. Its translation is CATRGGTANSPLHF.

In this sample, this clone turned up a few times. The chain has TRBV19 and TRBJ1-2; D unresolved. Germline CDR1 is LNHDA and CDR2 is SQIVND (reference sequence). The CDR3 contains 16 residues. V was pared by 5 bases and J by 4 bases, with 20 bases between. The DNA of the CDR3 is TGTGCCAGTAGTCTGGCGTGGACGGGGAATTTCTATGGCTACACCTTC. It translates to CASSLAWTGNFYGYTF.

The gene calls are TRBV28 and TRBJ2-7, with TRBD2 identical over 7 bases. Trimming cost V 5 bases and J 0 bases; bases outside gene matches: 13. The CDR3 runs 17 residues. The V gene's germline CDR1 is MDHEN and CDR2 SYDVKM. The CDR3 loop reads CASSLRAWGGTSYEQYF. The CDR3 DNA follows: TGTGCCAGCAGTCTTCGGGCATGGGGGGGGACCTCCTACGAGCAGTACTTC.

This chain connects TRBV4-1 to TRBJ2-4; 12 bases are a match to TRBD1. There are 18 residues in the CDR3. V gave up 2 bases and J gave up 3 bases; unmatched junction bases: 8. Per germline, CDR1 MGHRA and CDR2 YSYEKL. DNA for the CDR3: TGCGCCAGCAGCCAATTACCGGGACAGGGGGCCGGCAAAAACATTCAGTACTTC. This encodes CASSQLPGQGAGKNIQYF.

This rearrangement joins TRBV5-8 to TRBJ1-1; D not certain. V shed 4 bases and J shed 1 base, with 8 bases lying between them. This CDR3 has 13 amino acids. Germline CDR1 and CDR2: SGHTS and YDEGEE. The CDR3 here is CASSATWNTEAFF. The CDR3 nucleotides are TGTGCCAGCAGCGCCACTTGGAACACTGAAGCTTTCTTT. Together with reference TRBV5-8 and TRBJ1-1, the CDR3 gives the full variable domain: EAGVTQSPTHLIKTRGQQATLRCSPISGHTSVYWYQQALGLGLQFLLWYDEGEERNRGNFPPRFSGRQFPNYSSELNVNALELEDSALYLCASSATWNTEAFFGQGTRLTVV.

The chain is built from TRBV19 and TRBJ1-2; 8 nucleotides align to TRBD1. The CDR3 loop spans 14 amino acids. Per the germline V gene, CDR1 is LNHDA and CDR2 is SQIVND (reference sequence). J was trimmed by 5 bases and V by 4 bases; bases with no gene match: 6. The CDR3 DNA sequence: TGTGCCAGTAGTACCAGGGGGCGCGGGTATGGCTACACCTTC. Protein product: CASSTRGRGYGYTF.

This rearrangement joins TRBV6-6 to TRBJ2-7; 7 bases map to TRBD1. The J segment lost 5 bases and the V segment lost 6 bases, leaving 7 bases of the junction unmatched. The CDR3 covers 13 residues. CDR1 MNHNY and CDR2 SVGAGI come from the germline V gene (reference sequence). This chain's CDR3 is CASSPRDRNEQYF. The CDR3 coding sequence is TGTGCCAGCAGCCCTAGGGACAGAAACGAGCAGTACTTC.

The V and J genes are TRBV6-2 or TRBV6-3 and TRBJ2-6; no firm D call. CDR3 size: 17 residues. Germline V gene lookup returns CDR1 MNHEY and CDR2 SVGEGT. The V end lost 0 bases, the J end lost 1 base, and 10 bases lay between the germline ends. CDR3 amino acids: CASSYSTRLSGANVLTF. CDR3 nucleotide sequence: TGTGCCAGCAGTTACTCGACCAGGTTATCTGGGGCCAACGTCCTGACTTTC.

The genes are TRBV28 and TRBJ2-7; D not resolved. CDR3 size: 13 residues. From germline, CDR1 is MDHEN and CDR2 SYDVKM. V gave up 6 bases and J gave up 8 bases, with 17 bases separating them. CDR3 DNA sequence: TGTGCCAGCAGCACCGGAACCCAGGTACAGCAGTACTTC. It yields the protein CASSTGTQVQQYF. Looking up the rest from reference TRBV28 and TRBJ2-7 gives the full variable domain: DVKVTQSSRYLVKRTGEKVFLECVQDMDHENMFWYRQDPGLGLRLIYFSYDVKMKEKGDIPEGYSVSREKKERFSLILESASTNQTSMYLCASSTGTQVQQYFGPGTRLTVT.

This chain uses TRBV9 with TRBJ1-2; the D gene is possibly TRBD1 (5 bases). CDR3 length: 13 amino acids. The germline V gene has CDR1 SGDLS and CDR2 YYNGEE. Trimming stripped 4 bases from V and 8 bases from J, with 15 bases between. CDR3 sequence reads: CASSTSTARGYTF. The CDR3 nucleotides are TGTGCCAGCAGCACCTCGACAGCGCGAGGCTACACCTTC.

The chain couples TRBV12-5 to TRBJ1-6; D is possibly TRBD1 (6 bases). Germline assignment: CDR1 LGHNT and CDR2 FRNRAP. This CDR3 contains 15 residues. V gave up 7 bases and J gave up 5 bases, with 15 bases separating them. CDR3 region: CASAPGGPHNSPLHF. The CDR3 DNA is TGTGCTAGTGCCCCGGGGGGCCCACATAATTCACCCCTCCACTTT.

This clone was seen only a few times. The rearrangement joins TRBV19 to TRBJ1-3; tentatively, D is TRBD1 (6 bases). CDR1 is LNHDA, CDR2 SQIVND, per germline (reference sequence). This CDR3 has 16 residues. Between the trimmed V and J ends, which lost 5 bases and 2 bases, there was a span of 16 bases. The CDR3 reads CASSPLGAGTGNTIYF. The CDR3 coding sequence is TGTGCCAGTAGTCCCCTGGGGGCAGGGACTGGAAACACCATATATTTT.

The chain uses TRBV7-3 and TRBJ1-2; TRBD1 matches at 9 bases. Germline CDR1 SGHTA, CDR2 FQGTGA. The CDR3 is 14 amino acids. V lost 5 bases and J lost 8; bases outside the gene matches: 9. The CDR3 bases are TGTGCCAGCAGCAACCCGGGACAGGGACGAGGCTACACCTTC. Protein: CASSNPGQGRGYTF.

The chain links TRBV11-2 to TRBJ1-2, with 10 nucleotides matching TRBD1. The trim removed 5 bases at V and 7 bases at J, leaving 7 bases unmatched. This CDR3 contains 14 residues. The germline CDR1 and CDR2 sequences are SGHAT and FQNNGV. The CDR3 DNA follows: TGTGCCAGCAGCCCTGGGGACAGGGGTTTTGGCTACACCTTC. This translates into CASSPGDRGFGYTF.

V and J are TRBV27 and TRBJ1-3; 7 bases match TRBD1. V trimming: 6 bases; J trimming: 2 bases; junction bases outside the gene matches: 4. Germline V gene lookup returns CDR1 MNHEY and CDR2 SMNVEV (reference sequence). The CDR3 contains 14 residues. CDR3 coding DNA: TGTGCCAGCAGCCTTGACAGGGCTGGAAACACCATATATTTT. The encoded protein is CASSLDRAGNTIYF.

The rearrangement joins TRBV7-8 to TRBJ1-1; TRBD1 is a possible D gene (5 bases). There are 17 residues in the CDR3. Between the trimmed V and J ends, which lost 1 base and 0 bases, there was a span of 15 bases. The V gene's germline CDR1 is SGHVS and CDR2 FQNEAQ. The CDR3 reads CASSLVSAGIMNTEAFF. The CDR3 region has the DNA TGTGCCAGCAGCTTAGTTTCGGCAGGGATCATGAACACTGAAGCTTTCTTT.